Below, 24 T cell receptor beta chains from the same sample are listed, as sequenced in a study of T cell responses to AZD1222 COVID-19 vaccine. TCRdb's table, derived via immunoSEQ multiplex PCR, lists solely in-frame clones and lacks some. In the table there are about 70,000 clones, 88% of which are singletons. The material was peripheral blood, obtained 28 days after the second dose of the MenACWY control vaccine. The source is an adult who received the MenACWY meningococcal vaccine as a control.

The CDR3 here is CASSYSSARDYEQYF. In DNA, the CDR3 is TGTGCCAGCAGTTACTCCAGCGCAAGGGACTACGAGCAGTACTTC. The rearrangement links TRBV6-5 to TRBJ2-7; unclear D gene. Trimming took 0 bases from V and 3 from J, leaving 12 bases between them. The CDR3 totals 15 residues. Germline V gene sequence: CDR1 MNHEY, CDR2 SVGAGI.

The V call is TRBV24-1, the J call TRBJ2-3, with TRBD1 identical over 7 bases. The CDR3 extends over 16 amino acids. V shed 3 bases and J 0 bases; nucleotides not matched to a gene: 5. Germline loops: CDR1 KGHDR, CDR2 SFDVKD. CDR3 sequence reads: CATSDPHRGSTDTQYF. In DNA form, the CDR3 reads TGTGCCACCAGTGATCCCCACAGGGGTAGCACAGATACGCAGTATTTT.

The J gene is TRBJ1-1, the V gene TRBV2; D call uncertain. The V gene's germline CDR1 is SNHLY and CDR2 FYNNEI. V was clipped by 5 bases and J by 5 bases, with 6 bases between them. The CDR3 runs 11 residues. The CDR3 is CASSMMTEAFF. In DNA form, the CDR3 reads TGTGCCAGCAGTATGATGACTGAAGCTTTCTTT.

The V call is TRBV2, the J call TRBJ1-5, with 7 nucleotides matching TRBD1. This CDR3 has 15 residues. Germline loops: CDR1 SNHLY, CDR2 FYNNEI. V dropped 6 bases and J dropped 2; count of bases not matched to a gene: 7. The CDR3: CASRGQAAGNQPQHF. DNA of the CDR3: TGTGCCAGCAGAGGACAGGCCGCGGGCAATCAGCCCCAGCATTTT.

This clone was observed a handful of times. The rearrangement links TRBV7-2 to TRBJ2-7; tentative D call: TRBD1 (6 bases). CDR1 and CDR2 (germline): SGHTA, FQGNSA. CDR3 length equals 15 residues. Deletions cut 5 bases from V and 0 bases from J, with 14 bases between. This CDR3 is CASSKGQKSSYEQYF. The CDR3 DNA is TGTGCCAGCAGCAAAGGACAGAAAAGCTCCTACGAGCAGTACTTC.

This clone showed up just once. V and J are TRBV5-1 and TRBJ1-1; 8 bases align to TRBD1. V dropped 5 bases and J dropped 0; count of bases not matched to a gene: 12. The CDR3 totals 17 residues. Germline CDR1 and CDR2: SGHRS and YFSETQ. The CDR3 is CASRVGQGPLVNTEAFF. In nucleotides, the CDR3 is TGCGCCAGCAGGGTCGGACAGGGCCCCTTGGTGAACACTGAAGCTTTCTTT.

V gene TRBV28 combines with J gene TRBJ2-2, with TRBD2 matching over 8 bases. The V and J ends lost 10 bases and 1 base, in that order; junction bases with no gene match: 5. CDR3 length: 14 residues. Germline V CDR1 and CDR2: MDHEN, SYDVKM. CDR3 residues: CATGLAGNTGELFF. The CDR3, as DNA: TGTGCCACGGGGCTAGCGGGGAACACCGGGGAGCTGTTTTTT.

Only one count was recorded for this clone. This sequence joins TRBV3-1 (or the pseudogene TRBV3-2) and TRBJ2-1, with TRBD2 matching 8 bases. J was trimmed by 10 bases and V by 3 bases; bases with no gene match: 20. In germline, CDR1 is LGHDT, CDR2 YNNKEL (reference sequence). CDR3 length: 18 residues. The CDR3 protein is CASSHRSPWVAGKGEQFF. The CDR3 DNA is TGTGCCAGCAGCCATCGCTCACCCTGGGTAGCGGGGAAGGGCGAGCAGTTCTTC.

This clone has only a few counts. This chain connects TRBV12-5 to TRBJ1-2; no clear D gene. The CDR3 length is 15 residues. Trimming cost V 0 bases and J 6 bases, with 14 bases left between them. Germline-derived CDR1 and CDR2 are LGHNT and FRNRAP. This CDR3 reads CASGLVQGGLHGYTF. CDR3 sequence (DNA): TGTGCTAGTGGTTTGGTACAAGGAGGTTTGCATGGCTACACCTTC.

The chain is built from TRBV11-3 and TRBJ1-2; no clear D gene. The CDR3 consists of 12 residues. CDR1 and CDR2 from the germline V gene are SGHNT and YENEEA. V lost 7 bases to trimming and J lost 7 bases, with 13 bases between them. In DNA form, the CDR3 reads TGTGCCAGCACTCCCGGGTTAACTGGCTACACCTTC. This translates into CASTPGLTGYTF.

This chain connects TRBV19 to TRBJ1-4; D is unclear. The V gene's germline CDR1 is LNHDA and CDR2 SQIVND (reference sequence). Trimming shortened V by 4 bases and J by 0 bases, and 6 bases separated the two germline ends. This CDR3 is built from 14 residues. The CDR3 DNA reads as TGTGCCAGTAGTACATTCACAACTAATGAAAAACTGTTTTTT. Translated, it gives CASSTFTTNEKLFF.

This clone has a handful of counts. This CDR3 is CASSVATGGRYEQFF. CDR3 DNA sequence: TGTGCCAGCAGCGTAGCTACGGGAGGGCGTTATGAGCAGTTCTTC. V and J are TRBV9 and TRBJ2-1, with 8 bases aligning to TRBD2. Trimming at V came to 0 bases and at J to 8 bases, leaving 7 bases not matched to a gene. The germline gives CDR1 SGDLS, CDR2 YYNGEE. The CDR3 extends over 15 amino acids.

The V gene is TRBV4-2, the J gene TRBJ1-3; D remains ambiguous. The CDR3 covers 12 residues. Germline CDR1 and CDR2: LGHNA and YNFKEQ. V was trimmed by 4 bases and J by 4 bases, leaving 5 bases between them. The CDR3 loop reads CASSLEGNTIYF. In DNA, the CDR3 is TGTGCCAGCAGCCTCGAGGGAAACACCATATATTTT.

The chain carries TRBV18 and TRBJ1-3; D unresolved. Trimming pared 6 bases from V and 2 bases from J, leaving 11 bases between. The CDR3 runs to 14 residues. CDR1 KGHSH and CDR2 LQKENI come from the germline V gene. CDR3 coding DNA: TGTGCCAGCTCCGTGGTGATTGCTGGAAACACCATATATTTT. Protein sequence: CASSVVIAGNTIYF.

This chain joins TRBV5-1 and TRBJ1-4, with D tentatively TRBD1 (5 bases). V shed 0 bases and J shed 8 bases, with 11 bases lying between them. CDR1 SGHRS and CDR2 YFSETQ come from the germline V gene. There are 14 residues in the CDR3. This chain's CDR3 is CASSLGDRDEKLFF. The CDR3 nucleotides read TGCGCCAGCAGCTTGGGCGACAGAGACGAAAAACTGTTTTTT.

The J gene is TRBJ1-6, the V gene TRBV3-1 (or the pseudogene TRBV3-2), with a possible D match to TRBD1 (5 bases). The CDR3 has 14 amino acids. Looked up from germline, CDR1 is LGHDT and CDR2 is YNNKEL (reference sequence). The germline V and J ends were trimmed by 1 base and 8 bases, with 9 bases remaining between them. CDR3 bases: TGTGCCAGCAGCCAAGGACAGACATATTCACCCCTCCACTTT. It yields the protein CASSQGQTYSPLHF.

This rearrangement joins TRBV6-2 or TRBV6-3 to TRBJ1-2; 10 bases fit TRBD1. V was clipped by 6 bases and J by 4 bases; unmatched bases: 8. This CDR3 contains 15 residues. Germline V lookup: CDR1 MNHEY, CDR2 SVGEGT. The CDR3 loop is CASSPGTGDSYGYTF. The CDR3, as DNA: TGTGCCAGCAGCCCCGGGACAGGGGACAGCTATGGCTACACCTTC.

The chain uses TRBV7-2 and TRBJ1-1; D is unclear. The germline V gene encodes CDR1 SGHTA and CDR2 FQGNSA. The CDR3 loop spans 14 amino acids. V was trimmed by 2 bases and J by 0 bases, leaving 7 bases between them. CDR3 bases: TGTGCCAGCAGCTTATGGACGGTGAACACTGAAGCTTTCTTT. Amino acid sequence: CASSLWTVNTEAFF.

This sequence joins TRBV7-9 and TRBJ2-5, with a weak D call TRBD1 (6 bases). Trimming took off 4 bases at V and 4 bases at J, with 13 bases between the two ends. Germline V gives CDR1 SEHNR, CDR2 FQNEAQ (reference sequence). CDR3 length: 14 residues. CDR3 bases: TGTGCCAGCAGCTCGGACAGTCAGGGAGAGACCCAGTACTTC. This codes for CASSSDSQGETQYF.

CDR3 sequence (DNA): TGTGCCAGCAGCTTAAGAGGGTACTATGGCTACACCTTC. It is translated as CASSLRGYYGYTF. The chain combines TRBV5-6 with TRBJ1-2; D is uncertain. V was cut by 2 bases and J by 3 bases, with 8 bases left in between. The germline gives CDR1 SGHDT, CDR2 YYEEEE. This CDR3 region has 13 residues.

The rearrangement uses TRBV27 and TRBJ1-2; 12 bases fit TRBD1. Germline-derived CDR1 and CDR2 are MNHEY and SMNVEV (reference sequence). With V trimmed by 4 bases and J by 8 bases, 8 bases remained unmatched. The CDR3 is 15 amino acids. The CDR3 DNA follows: TGTGCCAGCAGTTCACTCCCGGGACAGGGGGCGGGCTACACCTTC. Translated: CASSSLPGQGAGYTF.

V usage is TRBV18 and J usage is TRBJ1-1, with 9 nucleotides matching TRBD1. In germline, CDR1 is KGHSH, CDR2 LQKENI. The V gene end was trimmed by 3 bases and the J gene end by 3 bases; junction bases not matched to a gene: 2. This CDR3 is 14 amino acids long. Here the CDR3 reads CASSPTGGDTEAFF. For the CDR3, the DNA is TGTGCCAGCTCACCTACAGGGGGCGACACTGAAGCTTTCTTT.

V gene TRBV7-8 combines with J gene TRBJ1-2; no clear D. Germline assignment: CDR1 SGHVS and CDR2 FQNEAQ. The V gene lost 1 base and the J gene lost 4 bases, with 13 bases spanning the gap. This CDR3 contains 15 residues. The CDR3 loop is CASSLGGTPTYGYTF. As DNA, the CDR3 is TGTGCCAGCAGCTTAGGGGGAACACCTACCTATGGCTACACCTTC.

This clone has a single count. The chain couples TRBV3-1 (or the pseudogene TRBV3-2) to TRBJ1-2; 9 nucleotides line up with TRBD1. CDR3 length: 16 amino acids. Germline trimming cut 0 bases from V and 6 bases from J; bases unmatched to any gene: 8. Germline V lookup: CDR1 LGHDT, CDR2 YNNKEL (reference sequence). The CDR3 sequence is CASSQEWAWTGDGYTF. The DNA of the CDR3 is TGTGCCAGCAGCCAAGAATGGGCCTGGACAGGGGATGGCTACACCTTC.